This T cell receptor (beta chain) was captured by sequencing in a study of siplizumab effects on memory and regulatory T cells. TCRdb's copy holds only in-frame clones and misses some; the assay was immunoSEQ multiplex PCR. The sample has over 95,000 clones, 93% seen once. A word on this clone: The antigen is unknown.

The germline V gene encodes CDR1 MGHRA and CDR2 YSYEKL. Losses at the gene ends were 1 base for V and 5 bases for J; bases not matched to a gene: 7. This CDR3 is 15 amino acids long. The study's findings and limits: Naive T cells, seemingly more diverse than memory cells, seemed major alloresponse contributors. Mappable alloreactive CD4+ clones came from Treg cells 60% to 80% of the time on average with siplizumab, against around 25% in controls.

Specimen: non-Treg CD4+ T cells sorted from blood. The chain has TRBV4-1 and TRBJ2-5; 7 nucleotides align to TRBD1. The source of this sequence is a human donor in good health. This CDR3 reads CASSQVGTVAETQYF. In DNA form, the CDR3 reads TGCGCCAGCAGCCAAGTCGGGACAGTTGCGGAGACCCAGTACTTC.